Below are 27 T cell receptor beta chains sequenced from a single sample in a study of cytomegalovirus exposure and HLA in healthy donors. The study ran its PCR with 60 Vbeta and 13 Jbeta primers. TCRdb's table, derived via immunoSEQ multiplex PCR, lists solely in-frame clones and lacks some. The sample includes around 100,000 clones, 70% to 80% of them seen just once. The specimen sequenced was PBMCs. The receptors shown here come from a woman aged 60 to 75 in good health and CMV-seropositive.

The chain has TRBV5-1 and TRBJ2-3; D call uncertain. V lost 0 bases, J lost 1 base, and 15 bases lay in between. The CDR3 is made up of 17 amino acids. Germline CDR1 SGHRS, CDR2 YFSETQ. The DNA of the CDR3 is TGCGCCAGCAGCTTGGCCACCGGGTCAATCGGCACAGATACGCAGTATTTT. Protein: CASSLATGSIGTDTQYF.

The chain joins TRBV30 to TRBJ2-2, with 7 bases lining up with TRBD2. Germline V gene lookup returns CDR1 GTSNPN and CDR2 SVGIG (reference sequence). The V and J ends lost 3 bases and 4 bases, in that order; junction bases with no gene match: 5. The CDR3 consists of 14 residues. CDR3 residues: CAWRSGGGTGELFF. The CDR3 DNA reads as TGTGCCTGGAGATCGGGAGGCGGCACCGGGGAGCTGTTTTTT.

This clone was detected only once. The chain has TRBV10-3 and TRBJ2-7; 11 positions match TRBD2. Germline CDR1 reads ENHRY; CDR2 reads SYGVKD. Trimming at V came to 3 bases and at J to 6 bases, leaving 13 bases not matched to a gene. The CDR3 length is 17 residues. The CDR3 sequence: CAISDQPVLAGDPEQYF. CDR3 in DNA: TGTGCCATCAGTGATCAACCGGTACTAGCGGGAGATCCCGAGCAGTACTTC.

This clone was found a few times. The chain carries TRBV7-9 and TRBJ2-1, with TRBD2 matching over 8 bases. This CDR3 region has 14 residues. Germline CDR1 and CDR2: SEHNR and FQNEAQ (reference sequence). Trimming at V came to 5 bases and at J to 9 bases, leaving 9 bases not matched to a gene. CDR3 residues: CASSLTGLAGEQFF. The CDR3 DNA follows: TGTGCCAGCAGCCTAACCGGACTAGCTGGTGAGCAGTTCTTC.

The chain recombines TRBV30 with TRBJ1-5; D call uncertain. CDR1 and CDR2 from the germline V gene are GTSNPN and SVGIG (reference sequence). The CDR3 spans 14 residues. The CDR3 reads CAHDGGQRNQPQHF. As DNA, the CDR3 is TGTGCTCATGATGGCGGGCAGCGCAATCAGCCCCAGCATTTT.

This sequence joins TRBV6-1 and TRBJ2-7; 12 positions agree with TRBD2. J lost 3 bases, V lost 2 bases, and 2 bases had no gene match. The CDR3 runs to 15 residues. Germline V CDR1 and CDR2: MNHNS, SASEGT. CDR3 in amino acids: CASSELAGGIYEQYF. As DNA, the CDR3 is TGTGCCAGCAGTGAACTAGCGGGAGGGATCTACGAGCAGTACTTC.

V gene TRBV19 combines with J gene TRBJ1-5; tentative D call: TRBD1 (5 bases). V was clipped by 3 bases and J by 3 bases, with 15 bases between them. Per the germline V gene, CDR1 is LNHDA and CDR2 is SQIVND (reference sequence). CDR3 length equals 16 residues. In DNA, the CDR3 is TGTGCCAGTAGTATGCTCCCCAGGGTTCCCAATCAGCCCCAGCATTTT. Amino acids: CASSMLPRVPNQPQHF. The whole variable domain, remainder taken from reference TRBV19 and TRBJ1-5, is DGGITQSPKYLFRKEGQNVTLSCEQNLNHDAMYWYRQDPGQGLRLIYYSQIVNDFQKGDIAEGYSVSREKKESFPLTVTSAQKNPTAFYLCASSMLPRVPNQPQHFGDGTRLSIL.

The chain uses TRBV28 and TRBJ2-3; a weak D match, TRBD1 (7 bases). Trimming pared 4 bases from V and 3 bases from J, leaving 11 bases between. The CDR3 covers 14 residues. Germline CDR1 MDHEN, CDR2 SYDVKM. The CDR3 loop is CASSSPGGTDTQYF. CDR3 DNA sequence: TGTGCCAGCAGTTCCCCAGGGGGGACAGATACGCAGTATTTT.

Concerning this clone itself: This may be a read error, as it is one base from a much larger clone. This chain connects TRBV7-9 to TRBJ1-1; possibly TRBD1 for D (5 bases). V lost 1 base to trimming and J lost 1 base, with 7 bases between them. Germline lookup yields CDR1 SEHNR and CDR2 FQNEAQ (reference sequence). The CDR3 has 14 residues. The CDR3 DNA reads as TGTGCCAGCAGCTTAGGGACACCGAACACTGAAGCTTTCTTT. Translated: CASSLGTPNTEAFF.

J is TRBJ1-2 and V is TRBV5-6; 7 bases are shared with TRBD1. Germline values: CDR1 SGHDT, CDR2 YYEEEE. The CDR3 has 14 residues. The J segment lost 4 bases and the V segment lost 6 bases, leaving 9 bases of the junction unmatched. The CDR3 nucleotides read TGTGCCAGCACTTCGGGATCAGGGGGCTATGGCTACACCTTC. It translates to CASTSGSGGYGYTF.

This chain joins TRBV5-1 and TRBJ1-4; 9 nucleotides agree with TRBD1. V gave up 2 bases and J gave up 6 bases; unmatched junction bases: 2. The CDR3 spans 14 residues. In germline, CDR1 is SGHRS, CDR2 YFSETQ. In DNA form, the CDR3 reads TGCGCCAGCAGCTTTAGACAGGGGGATGAAAAACTGTTTTTT. Residues: CASSFRQGDEKLFF.

This sequence joins TRBV7-9 and TRBJ1-2; D may be TRBD1 (6 bases). Trimming stripped 7 bases from V and 5 bases from J, with 14 bases between. The CDR3 is 13 residues long. The germline gives CDR1 SEHNR, CDR2 FQNEAQ (reference sequence). In DNA, the CDR3 is TGTGCCAGCACTTTAACAGGGCCTTATGGCTACACCTTC. This codes for CASTLTGPYGYTF.

This clone was observed a few times. The V and J genes are TRBV28 and TRBJ2-1; 8 bases fit TRBD2. The length of the CDR3 is 17 residues. With 4 bases clipped from V and 7 bases from J, the junction kept 15 bases outside the gene matches. The germline V gene has CDR1 MDHEN and CDR2 SYDVKM. Here the CDR3 DNA reads TGTGCCAGCAGTTCCCCCAAGGTTTCGAGCGGGAGAAATGAGCAGTTCTTC. Amino acid sequence: CASSSPKVSSGRNEQFF.

This clone was seen a few times. V usage is TRBV6-5 and J usage is TRBJ2-7, with 8 positions matching TRBD2. Trimming took 0 bases from V and 4 from J; bases not matched to a gene: 5. The CDR3 has 15 residues. Germline lookup yields CDR1 MNHEY and CDR2 SVGAGI. The CDR3 nucleotides read TGTGCCAGCAGTTACTCGAGAAGCGGGAGATACGAGCAGTACTTC. It codes for CASSYSRSGRYEQYF.

The genes are TRBV11-2 and TRBJ2-7, with TRBD1 matching 7 bases. The germline V gene has CDR1 SGHAT and CDR2 FQNNGV. V was clipped by 1 base and J by 11 bases; unmatched bases: 5. This CDR3 has 12 amino acids. CDR3 protein: CASSLGTGAKYF. As DNA, the CDR3 is TGTGCCAGCAGCTTAGGTACAGGGGCGAAGTACTTC.

This chain links TRBV14 with TRBJ2-5; perhaps TRBD2 as D (5 bases). The V gene lost 0 bases and the J gene lost 2 bases, with 16 bases spanning the gap. This CDR3 has 17 residues. From germline, CDR1 is SGHDN and CDR2 FVKESK. As DNA, the CDR3 is TGTGCCAGCAGCCAAGATTCAGGAGGAGGAACGCAAGAGACCCAGTACTTC. Its protein is CASSQDSGGGTQETQYF.

This clone was counted once. V is TRBV27 and J is TRBJ2-1; D possibly corresponds to TRBD1 (5 bases). The V gene's germline CDR1 is MNHEY and CDR2 SMNVEV (reference sequence). V was clipped by 10 bases and J by 0 bases, with 16 bases between them. The CDR3 is 15 amino acids. For the CDR3, the DNA is TGTGCCACCAACCTAGGGGCTAGCTCCTACAATGAGCAGTTCTTC. This translates into CATNLGASSYNEQFF.

The CDR3 region is CASSHPKAASGGSTDTQYF. The CDR3 nucleotides read TGCGCCAGCAGCCACCCCAAGGCGGCTAGCGGAGGTAGCACAGATACGCAGTATTTT. The chain has TRBV4-1 and TRBJ2-3, with 7 bases matching TRBD2. Germline trimming cut 3 bases from V and 0 bases from J; bases unmatched to any gene: 15. The germline gives CDR1 MGHRA, CDR2 YSYEKL. There are 19 residues in the CDR3.

This clone was detected once. This sequence joins TRBV6-5 and TRBJ2-7; 7 bases line up with TRBD2. Germline assignment: CDR1 MNHEY and CDR2 SVGAGI. Losses at the gene ends were 6 bases for V and 8 bases for J; bases not matched to a gene: 10. The CDR3 contains 13 residues. CDR3 bases: TGTGCCAGCAGCGACCTAGCGGTGAGCCAGCAGTACTTC. Translated, it gives CASSDLAVSQQYF.

This clone was recorded only once. The V and J genes are TRBV5-6 and TRBJ2-7; weak D call: TRBD2 (6 bases). The CDR3 length is 14 residues. Germline values: CDR1 SGHDT, CDR2 YYEEEE. Deletions cut 5 bases from V and 2 bases from J, with 14 bases between. This CDR3 is CASRTREAPYEQYF. Written as DNA, the CDR3 is TGTGCCAGCAGGACTAGAGAAGCCCCCTACGAGCAGTACTTC.

The genes are TRBV27 and TRBJ2-7; 8 nucleotides align to TRBD1. CDR1 and CDR2 (germline): MNHEY, SMNVEV (reference sequence). The CDR3 contains 14 residues. V was clipped by 7 bases and J by 7 bases; unmatched bases: 12. CDR3 coding DNA: TGTGCCAGCACCTACGGGACAGGCAACGGAGAGCAGTACTTC. Encoded protein: CASTYGTGNGEQYF.

V gene TRBV6-1 combines with J gene TRBJ2-5, with 7 bases aligning to TRBD1. The CDR3 is made up of 14 amino acids. The ends lost 10 bases at V and 1 base at J; junction bases unmatched: 9. Germline lookup yields CDR1 MNHNS and CDR2 SASEGT. The CDR3, as DNA: TGTGCCATTCTGTCCCGGGACAGCCAAGAGACCCAGTACTTC. Translating it yields CAILSRDSQETQYF.

The chain uses TRBV19 and TRBJ2-2; a possible D gene is TRBD2 (5 bases). Germline-derived CDR1 and CDR2 are LNHDA and SQIVND (reference sequence). With 9 bases removed from V and 7 bases from J, the gap between germline ends came to 12 bases. There are 12 residues in the CDR3. CDR3 sequence (DNA): TGTGCCAGCGCCCCCGCGGGCGGGGAGCTGTTTTTT. Translating it yields CASAPAGGELFF.

The DNA of the CDR3 is TGTGCCAGCAGTACCAGGGGTATCGGCAGCAATCAGCCCCAGCATTTT. It translates to CASSTRGIGSNQPQHF. V is TRBV2 and J is TRBJ1-5, with a weak D call TRBD1 (6 bases). Germline V lookup: CDR1 SNHLY, CDR2 FYNNEI. Trimming took off 5 bases at V and 1 base at J, with 15 bases between the two ends. This CDR3 spans 16 amino acids. Looking up the rest from reference TRBV2 and TRBJ1-5 gives the full variable domain: EPEVTQTPSHQVTQMGQEVILRCVPISNHLYFYWYRQILGQKVEFLVSFYNNEISEKSEIFDDQFSVERPDGSNFTLKIRSTKLEDSAMYFCASSTRGIGSNQPQHFGDGTRLSIL.

As to this clone: This specimen includes other DNA sequences encoding the same CDR3. CDR3 in amino acids: CASSPGTSGRTDEQYF. CDR3 nucleotide sequence: TGTGCCAGCAGCCCGGGGACTAGTGGGAGAACGGACGAGCAGTACTTC. V and J are TRBV5-4 and TRBJ2-7; 8 nucleotides line up with TRBD2. The length of the CDR3 is 16 residues. Unmatched junction bases numbered 14, after V lost 4 bases and J lost 5 bases. Per germline, CDR1 SGHNT and CDR2 YYREEE (reference sequence).

The rearrangement uses TRBV7-9 and TRBJ1-4, with a possible D match to TRBD1 (5 bases). CDR1 and CDR2 from the germline V gene are SEHNR and FQNEAQ (reference sequence). Trimming removed 4 bases from V and 6 bases from J, with 18 bases in between. CDR3 length: 16 amino acids. The DNA of the CDR3 is TGTGCCAGCAGCTGGGGAGGGACCGGGAGAGATGAAAAACTGTTTTTT. Amino acid sequence: CASSWGGTGRDEKLFF.

This sequence joins TRBV2 and TRBJ1-1; D is perhaps TRBD1 (5 bases). The length of the CDR3 is 14 residues. V lost 8 bases and J lost 1, with 14 bases in between. Germline CDR1 and CDR2: SNHLY and FYNNEI. In nucleotides, the CDR3 is TGTGCCAGCTCTCTGATCAGGGAGAACACTGAAGCTTTCTTT. It translates to CASSLIRENTEAFF.